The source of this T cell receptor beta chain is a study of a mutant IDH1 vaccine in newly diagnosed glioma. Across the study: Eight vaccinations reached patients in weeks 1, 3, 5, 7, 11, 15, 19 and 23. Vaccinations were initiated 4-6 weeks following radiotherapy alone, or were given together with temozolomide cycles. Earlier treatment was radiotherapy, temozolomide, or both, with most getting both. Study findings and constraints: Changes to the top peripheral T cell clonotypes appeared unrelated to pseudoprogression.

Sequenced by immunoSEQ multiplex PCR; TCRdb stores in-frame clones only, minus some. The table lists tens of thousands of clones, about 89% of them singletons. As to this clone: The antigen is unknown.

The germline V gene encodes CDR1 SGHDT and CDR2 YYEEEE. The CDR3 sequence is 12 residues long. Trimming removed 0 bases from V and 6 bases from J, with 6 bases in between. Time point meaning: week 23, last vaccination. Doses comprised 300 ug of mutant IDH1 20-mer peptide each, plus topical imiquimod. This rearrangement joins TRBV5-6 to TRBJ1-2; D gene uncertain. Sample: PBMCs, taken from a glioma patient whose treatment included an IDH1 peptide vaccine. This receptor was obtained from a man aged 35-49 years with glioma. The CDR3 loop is CASSLGGDGYTF. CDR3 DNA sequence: TGTGCCAGCAGCTTGGGCGGGGATGGCTACACCTTC.